This TCR beta chain was recovered during a study of T cell repertoires in cytomegalovirus infection. Study-level information: Public TCR beta signature analysis indicated the presence of both CMV infection and matching HLA type.

The germline CDR1 and CDR2 sequences are MNHNY and SVGAGI (reference sequence). This CDR3 contains 18 residues. Unmatched junction bases numbered 15, after V lost 0 bases and J lost 8 bases. A single record per CDR3 protein comes from TCRdb applying MiXCR to the reads. The sample yields fewer than 300,000 distinct CDR3 sequences, roughly 23% seen once. Study conclusions and caveats: Accumulated public TCR beta family frequency recognized individuals carrying CMV together with the relevant HLA. HLA-C-restricted CMV clonotypes gave the most frequent clonotype in two of eight donors.

On this clonotype: Its matching antigen is unknown.

The chain is built from TRBV6-6 and TRBJ2-1; TRBD1 matches 8 bases. The specimen was PBMCs. The receptor's source is a human donor in good health (CMV status not recorded). Some clones in this sample may be carry-over from other donors' samples. CDR3 sequence (DNA): TGTGCCAGCAGTTACTCGACTGACAGGGGCAAATTCATGGATGAGCAGTTCTTC. It is translated as CASSYSTDRGKFMDEQFF.